What follows describes a single TCR beta chain. Its target is unknown. The sample belongs to a study of blood T cells in healthy people across ages. For the second PCR, which ran for 7 to 11 cycles, a sample-barcoded 5' primer and a J-beta primer mix were used. TCRdb passed the 5' RACE reads through MiXCR, listing each CDR3 protein once. The sample has about 1.8 million distinct CDR3 sequences, about 50% seen once. Findings of the study overall: Long-lived donors had more naive CD4+ cells and higher diversity than aged donors. It was not possible, with unsorted PBMCs, to conclusively compare naive and antigen-experienced cells.

V lost 6 bases and J lost 5, with 16 bases in between. CDR3 length: 14 amino acids. Germline V gives CDR1 MGHDK, CDR2 SYGVNS. Peripheral blood, 9.5 to 10 milliliters per donor, was collected. Extraction yielded at least 5 micrograms of total RNA per sample. Sequences were obtained from blood. V gene TRBV25-1 combines with J gene TRBJ2-5, with D possibly being TRBD2 (7 bases). The sequence came from a middle-aged woman in good health. The CDR3 here is CASSPEGGRETQYF. CDR3 bases: TGTGCCAGCAGCCCCGAGGGGGGGCGTGAGACCCAGTACTTC. The whole variable domain, remainder taken from reference TRBV25-1 and TRBJ2-5, is EADIYQTPRYLVIGTGKKITLECSQTMGHDKMYWYQQDPGMELHLIHYSYGVNSTEKGDLSSESTVSRIRTEHFPLTLESARPSHTSQYLCASSPEGGRETQYFGPGTRLLVL.